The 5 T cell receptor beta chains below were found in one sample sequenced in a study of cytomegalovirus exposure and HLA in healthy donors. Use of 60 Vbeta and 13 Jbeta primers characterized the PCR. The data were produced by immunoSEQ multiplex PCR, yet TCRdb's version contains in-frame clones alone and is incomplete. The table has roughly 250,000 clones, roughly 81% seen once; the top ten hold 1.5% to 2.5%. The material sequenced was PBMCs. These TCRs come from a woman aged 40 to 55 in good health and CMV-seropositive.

The CDR3 DNA sequence: TGTGCCACCAGCAGAGATAGACAGCCGGTGATCGGTAATGAGCAGTTCTTC. Translation: CATSRDRQPVIGNEQFF. This chain uses TRBV15 with TRBJ2-1; maybe TRBD1 (5 bases). Germline assignment: CDR1 LNHNV and CDR2 YYDKDF (reference sequence). The CDR3 is made up of 17 amino acids. Trimming removed 0 bases from V and 7 bases from J, with 19 bases in between.

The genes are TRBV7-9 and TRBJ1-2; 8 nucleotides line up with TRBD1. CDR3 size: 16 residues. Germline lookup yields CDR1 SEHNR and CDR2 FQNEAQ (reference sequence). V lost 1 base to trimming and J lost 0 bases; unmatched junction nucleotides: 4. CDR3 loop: CASSLGSGGPNYGYTF. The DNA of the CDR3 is TGTGCCAGCAGCTTAGGGTCAGGGGGCCCTAACTATGGCTACACCTTC.

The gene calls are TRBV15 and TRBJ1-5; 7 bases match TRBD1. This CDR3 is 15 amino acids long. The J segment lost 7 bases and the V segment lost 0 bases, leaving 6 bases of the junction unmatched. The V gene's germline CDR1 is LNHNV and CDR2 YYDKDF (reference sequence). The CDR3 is CATSRDLGRGQPQHF. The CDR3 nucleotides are TGTGCCACCAGCAGAGATCTTGGCAGGGGGCAGCCCCAGCATTTT.

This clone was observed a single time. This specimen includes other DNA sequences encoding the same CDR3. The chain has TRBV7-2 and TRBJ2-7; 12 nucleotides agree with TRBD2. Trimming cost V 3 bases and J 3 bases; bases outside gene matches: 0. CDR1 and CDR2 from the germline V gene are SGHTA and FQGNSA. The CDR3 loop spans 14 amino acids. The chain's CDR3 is CASSLTSGSYEQYF. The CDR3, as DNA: TGTGCCAGCAGCTTGACTAGCGGGAGCTACGAGCAGTACTTC. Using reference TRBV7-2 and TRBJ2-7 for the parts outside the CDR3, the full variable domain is GAGVSQSPSNKVTEKGKDVELRCDPISGHTALYWYRQSLGQGLEFLIYFQGNSAPDKSGLPSDRFSAERTGGSVSTLTIQRTQQEDSAVYLCASSLTSGSYEQYFGPGTRLTVT.

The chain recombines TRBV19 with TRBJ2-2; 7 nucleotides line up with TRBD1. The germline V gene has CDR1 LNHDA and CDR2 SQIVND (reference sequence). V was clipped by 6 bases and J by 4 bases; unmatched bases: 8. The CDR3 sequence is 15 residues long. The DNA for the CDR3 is TGTGCCAGTAGCGGTCTCAGGGGGAGCACCGGGGAGCTGTTTTTT. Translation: CASSGLRGSTGELFF.